The 12 T cell receptor beta chains given below trace back to one sample, sequenced in a study of breast tumors, draining lymph nodes, adjacent tissues. TCRdb reprocessed the multiplex PCR reads with MiXCR, giving one entry per CDR3 protein. The sample lists some 17,000 distinct CDR3 sequences; just under 45% were seen once. The specimen was tumor-adjacent breast tissue. These receptor sequences come from a female donor with breast cancer. Some clones in this sample may be carry-over from other donors' samples.

The chain uses TRBV5-1 and TRBJ2-7; D remains ambiguous. Germline CDR1 SGHRS, CDR2 YFSETQ. V gave up 0 bases and J gave up 1 base, with 17 bases separating them. The CDR3 consists of 17 residues. CDR3 coding DNA: TGCGCCAGCAGCTTGGGCCTTCTTGATCCAACATCCTACGAGCAGTACTTC. Encoded protein: CASSLGLLDPTSYEQYF.

At least ten counts were recorded for this clonotype. This chain joins TRBV5-6 and TRBJ2-2; D could derive from TRBD1 or TRBD2 (5 bases each). The CDR3 contains 15 residues. The V end was cut by 5 bases, the J end by 4 bases, with 15 bases between. In germline, CDR1 is SGHDT, CDR2 YYEEEE. The CDR3 region is CASRGTGPVTGELFF. CDR3 in DNA: TGTGCCAGCAGGGGAACGGGGCCAGTCACCGGGGAGCTGTTTTTT.

The gene calls are TRBV20-1 and TRBJ1-2, with TRBD1 matching over 7 bases. The trim removed 1 base at V and 4 bases at J, leaving 3 bases unmatched. This CDR3 spans 13 amino acids. Germline CDR1 is DFQATT and CDR2 is SNEGSKA (reference sequence). CDR3 amino acids: CSARGGQSYGYTF. The CDR3 nucleotides are TGCAGTGCTAGAGGGGGACAGTCCTATGGCTACACCTTC.

DNA of the CDR3: TGTGCCACGCTCCCGGGTGCAAATTTGAGCCCCTACAATGAGCAGTTCTTC. It encodes CATLPGANLSPYNEQFF. The chain carries TRBV6-9 and TRBJ2-1; D ambiguous. Germline V gives CDR1 MNHGY, CDR2 SVAAGI. The V end was cut by 10 bases, the J end by 2 bases, with 24 bases between. The CDR3 is made up of 17 amino acids.

In its sample, this clonotype ranks as medium-sized (0.01 to 0.1%). The rearrangement uses TRBV7-6 and TRBJ2-5; the match to TRBD2 covers 13 bases. The germline CDR1 and CDR2 sequences are SGHVS and FNYEAQ. The CDR3 is 17 amino acids. V dropped 2 bases and J dropped 5; count of bases not matched to a gene: 8. In DNA form, the CDR3 reads TGTGCCAGCAGCTTATGGACTAGCGGGGGCTGGGGGGAGACCCAGTACTTC. This codes for CASSLWTSGGWGETQYF.

The gene calls are TRBV5-5 and TRBJ1-5; weak D call: TRBD1 (6 bases). The CDR3 consists of 16 residues. The germline V gene encodes CDR1 SGHKS and CDR2 YYEKEE (reference sequence). The germline V and J ends were trimmed by 4 bases and 3 bases, with 17 bases remaining between them. This CDR3 is CASSPGTPGTNQPQHF. CDR3 DNA sequence: TGTGCCAGCAGCCCGGGGACACCGGGTACCAATCAGCCCCAGCATTTT.

This clonotype was recorded a few times. V is TRBV20-1 and J is TRBJ2-7; TRBD2 matches 13 bases. The CDR3 runs 17 residues. Per germline, CDR1 DFQATT and CDR2 SNEGSKA (reference sequence). The J segment lost 1 base and the V segment lost 0 bases, leaving 6 bases of the junction unmatched. CDR3 loop: CSARDFRTSGSSYEQYF. The CDR3, as DNA: TGCAGTGCTAGAGATTTTCGGACTAGCGGGAGTTCCTACGAGCAGTACTTC.

V and J are TRBV7-9 and TRBJ1-2; the D gene is possibly TRBD1 (6 bases). Germline V gene lookup returns CDR1 SEHNR and CDR2 FQNEAQ (reference sequence). The V and J ends lost 5 bases and 2 bases respectively, with 15 bases between them. This CDR3 spans 15 amino acids. The CDR3 spells CASSTDGGANYGYTF. Here the CDR3 DNA reads TGTGCCAGCAGCACTGACGGGGGGGCCAACTATGGCTACACCTTC. The full variable domain, with the rest looked up from reference TRBV7-9 and TRBJ1-2, is DTGVSQNPRHKITKRGQNVTFRCDPISEHNRLYWYRQTLGQGPEFLTYFQNEAQLEKSRLLSDRFSAERPKGSFSTLEIQRTEQGDSAMYLCASSTDGGANYGYTFGSGTRLTVV.

This clonotype was counted ten times or more. The rearrangement uses TRBV5-1 and TRBJ2-7, with D possibly being TRBD2 (6 bases). V gave up 0 bases and J gave up 5 bases, with 15 bases separating them. CDR1 SGHRS and CDR2 YFSETQ come from the germline V gene. The CDR3 totals 15 residues. The CDR3 spells CASSLVGGIDDEQYF. The CDR3 nucleotides are TGCGCCAGCAGCTTGGTGGGCGGGATAGACGACGAGCAGTACTTC.

By sample share, this clonotype is medium-sized. This chain links TRBV12-3 or TRBV12-4 with TRBJ2-7; a possible D gene is TRBD1 (5 bases). The CDR3 sequence is 13 residues long. The ends were cut back, 3 bases at V and 6 bases at J, with 12 bases in the middle. CDR3: CASSFRRESEQYF. The DNA of the CDR3 is TGTGCCAGCAGTTTTCGCAGGGAATCCGAGCAGTACTTC.

The chain couples TRBV20-1 to TRBJ2-1; 13 nucleotides line up with TRBD2. The germline gives CDR1 DFQATT, CDR2 SNEGSKA (reference sequence). J gave up 3 bases and V 0 bases, and 8 bases lay outside the gene matches. The CDR3 sequence is 18 residues long. This chain's CDR3 is CSAREARWTSGSYNEQFF. For the CDR3, the DNA is TGCAGTGCTAGAGAAGCCAGATGGACTAGCGGGAGCTACAATGAGCAGTTCTTC.

The J gene is TRBJ1-1, the V gene TRBV27; 10 bases are a match to TRBD1. V trimming: 7 bases; J trimming: 11 bases; junction bases outside the gene matches: 16. Germline CDR1 and CDR2: MNHEY and SMNVEV (reference sequence). This CDR3 is 15 amino acids long. The CDR3 sequence: CASIKKRQGAMDAFF. The CDR3 nucleotides read TGTGCCAGCATCAAAAAGAGACAGGGGGCGATGGATGCTTTCTTT.